This TCR beta chain is from a study of shared clonotypes between healthy human individuals. Overall study: Per donor, three plates held CD4 naive cells, three held CD4 memory, two held CD8 naive and one held CD8 memory.

Worth noting for this clone: Its antigen is not identified.

Germline-derived CDR1 and CDR2 are SGDLS and YYNGEE. The CDR3 contains 15 residues. The V gene lost 2 bases and the J gene lost 2 bases, with 13 bases spanning the gap. Study-level findings and limits: Among donors, the sharing of clonotypes was expected to be influenced by sequencing depth. In contrast to clonotypes shared by all four donors, non-shared clonotypes had lower generation probabilities. Only a few donors were included, so the genetic and exposure-history diversity represented was limited.

Positively selected for CCR7, the CD45RO-negative cells used as naive CD8 cells excluded terminally differentiated effector memory CD45RA+ cells. The assay was immunoSEQ multiplex PCR, and TCRdb's table has in-frame clones only and misses some. The table includes about 580,000 clones, roughly 98% detected once. This chain links TRBV9 with TRBJ1-1; D is perhaps TRBD1 (5 bases). The TCR originated in a man aged 25-45 years in good health. The sequenced sample consisted of naive CD8+ T cells sorted from blood. Here the CDR3 reads CASSVSGLLNTEAFF. The CDR3 bases are TGTGCCAGCAGCGTCTCGGGGCTTCTTAACACTGAAGCTTTCTTT.